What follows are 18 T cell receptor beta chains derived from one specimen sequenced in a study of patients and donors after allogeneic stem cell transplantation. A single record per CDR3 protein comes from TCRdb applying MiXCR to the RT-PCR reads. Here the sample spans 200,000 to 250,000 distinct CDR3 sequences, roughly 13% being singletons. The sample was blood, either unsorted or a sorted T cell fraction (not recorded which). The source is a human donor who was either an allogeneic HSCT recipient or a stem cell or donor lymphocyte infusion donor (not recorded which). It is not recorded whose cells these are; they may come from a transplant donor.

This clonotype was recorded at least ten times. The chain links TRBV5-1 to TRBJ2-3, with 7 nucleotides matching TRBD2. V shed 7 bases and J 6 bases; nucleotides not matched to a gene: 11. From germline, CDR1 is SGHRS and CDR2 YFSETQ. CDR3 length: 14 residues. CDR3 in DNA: TGCGCCAGCGCAACCGGGACTATGGGCGATACGCAGTATTTT. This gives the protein CASATGTMGDTQYF.

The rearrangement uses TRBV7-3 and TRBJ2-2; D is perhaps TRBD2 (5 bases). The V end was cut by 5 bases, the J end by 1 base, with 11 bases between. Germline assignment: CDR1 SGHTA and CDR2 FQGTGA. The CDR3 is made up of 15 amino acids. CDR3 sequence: CASSPFGVNTGELFF. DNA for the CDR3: TGTGCCAGCAGCCCTTTCGGGGTGAACACCGGGGAGCTGTTTTTT.

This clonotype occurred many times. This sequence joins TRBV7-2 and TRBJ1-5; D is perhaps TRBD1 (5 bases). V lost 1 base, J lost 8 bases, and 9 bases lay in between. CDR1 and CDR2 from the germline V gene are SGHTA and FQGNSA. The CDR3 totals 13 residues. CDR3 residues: CASSLDGTKPQHF. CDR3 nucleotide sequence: TGTGCCAGCAGCTTAGATGGGACGAAGCCCCAGCATTTT.

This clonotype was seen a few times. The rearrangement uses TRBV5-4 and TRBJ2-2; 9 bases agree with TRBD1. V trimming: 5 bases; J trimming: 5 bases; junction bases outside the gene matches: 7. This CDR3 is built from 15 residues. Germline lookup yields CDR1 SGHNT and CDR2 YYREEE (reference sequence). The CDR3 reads CASSPDRGETGELFF. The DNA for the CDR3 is TGTGCCAGCAGTCCGGACAGGGGCGAGACCGGGGAGCTGTTTTTT.

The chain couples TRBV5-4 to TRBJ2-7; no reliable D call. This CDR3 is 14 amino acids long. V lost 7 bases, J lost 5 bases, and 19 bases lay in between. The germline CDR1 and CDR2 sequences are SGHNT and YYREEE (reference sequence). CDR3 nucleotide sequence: TGTGCCAGCGCACCGGGTGCTAACGTCAACGAGCAGTACTTC. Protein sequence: CASAPGANVNEQYF.

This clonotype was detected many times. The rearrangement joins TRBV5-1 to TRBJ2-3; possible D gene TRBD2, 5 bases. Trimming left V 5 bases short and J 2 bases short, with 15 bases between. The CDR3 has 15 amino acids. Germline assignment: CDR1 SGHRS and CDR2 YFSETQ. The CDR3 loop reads CASRVEGAVTDTQYF. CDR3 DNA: TGCGCCAGCAGGGTCGAAGGAGCGGTCACAGATACGCAGTATTTT. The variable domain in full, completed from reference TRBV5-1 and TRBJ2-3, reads KAGVTQTPRYLIKTRGQQVTLSCSPISGHRSVSWYQQTPGQGLQFLFEYFSETQRNKGNFPGRFSGRQFSNSRSEMNVSTLELGDSALYLCASRVEGAVTDTQYFGPGTRLTVL.

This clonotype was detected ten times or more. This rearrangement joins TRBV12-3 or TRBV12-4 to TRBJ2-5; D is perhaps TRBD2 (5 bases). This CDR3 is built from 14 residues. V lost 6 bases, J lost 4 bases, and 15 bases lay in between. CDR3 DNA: TGTGCCAGCAGAAAACTAGGCAAACTAGAGACCCAGTACTTC. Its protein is CASRKLGKLETQYF.

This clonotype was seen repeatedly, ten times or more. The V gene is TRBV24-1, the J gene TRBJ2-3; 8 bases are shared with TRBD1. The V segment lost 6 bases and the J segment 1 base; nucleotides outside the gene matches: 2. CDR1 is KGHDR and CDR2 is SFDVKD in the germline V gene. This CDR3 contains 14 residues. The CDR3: CATSRRGRTDTQYF. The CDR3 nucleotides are TGTGCCACCAGTCGCAGGGGGCGCACAGATACGCAGTATTTT.

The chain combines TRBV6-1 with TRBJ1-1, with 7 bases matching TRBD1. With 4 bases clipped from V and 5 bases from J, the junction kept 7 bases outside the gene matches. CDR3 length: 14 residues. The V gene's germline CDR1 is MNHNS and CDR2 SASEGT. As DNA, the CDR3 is TGTGCCAGCAGTGGTGTCGGACAGGCTACTGAAGCTTTCTTT. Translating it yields CASSGVGQATEAFF.

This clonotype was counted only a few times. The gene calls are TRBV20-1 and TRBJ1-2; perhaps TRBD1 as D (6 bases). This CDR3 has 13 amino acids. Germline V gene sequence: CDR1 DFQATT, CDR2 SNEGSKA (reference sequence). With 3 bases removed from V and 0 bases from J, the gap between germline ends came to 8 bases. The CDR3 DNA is TGCAGTGCTAGCACAGGGCCTAACTATGGCTACACCTTC. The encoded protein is CSASTGPNYGYTF.

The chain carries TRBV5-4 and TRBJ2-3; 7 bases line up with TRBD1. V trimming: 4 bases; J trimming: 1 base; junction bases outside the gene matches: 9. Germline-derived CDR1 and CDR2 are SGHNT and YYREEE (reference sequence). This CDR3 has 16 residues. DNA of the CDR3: TGTGCCAGCAGCGCCTTTACAGGGGTAGGCACAGATACGCAGTATTTT. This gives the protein CASSAFTGVGTDTQYF.

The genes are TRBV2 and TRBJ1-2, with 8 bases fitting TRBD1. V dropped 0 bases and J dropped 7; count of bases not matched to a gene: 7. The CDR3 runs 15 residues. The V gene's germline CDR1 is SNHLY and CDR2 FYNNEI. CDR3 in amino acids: CASSEALGTGGGYTF. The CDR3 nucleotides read TGTGCCAGCAGTGAAGCGCTTGGGACAGGAGGTGGCTACACCTTC.

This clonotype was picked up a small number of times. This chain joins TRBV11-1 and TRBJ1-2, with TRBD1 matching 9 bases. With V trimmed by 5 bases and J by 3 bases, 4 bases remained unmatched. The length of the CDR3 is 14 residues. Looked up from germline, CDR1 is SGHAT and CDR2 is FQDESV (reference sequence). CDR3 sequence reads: CASSPRTGDYGYTF. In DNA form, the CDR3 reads TGTGCCAGCAGCCCTCGGACAGGGGACTATGGCTACACCTTC.

The DNA of the CDR3 is TGTGCCAGCAGTGAAAGTGGGACAGTCGGCGAGCAGTACTTC. Translated: CASSESGTVGEQYF. V gene TRBV2 combines with J gene TRBJ2-7, with TRBD1 identical over 7 bases. Germline CDR1 reads SNHLY; CDR2 reads FYNNEI. The V segment lost 2 bases and the J segment 6 bases; nucleotides outside the gene matches: 7. The CDR3 is made up of 14 amino acids. Supplemented by reference TRBV2 and TRBJ2-7, the full variable domain reads EPEVTQTPSHQVTQMGQEVILRCVPISNHLYFYWYRQILGQKVEFLVSFYNNEISEKSEIFDDQFSVERPDGSNFTLKIRSTKLEDSAMYFCASSESGTVGEQYFGPGTRLTVT.

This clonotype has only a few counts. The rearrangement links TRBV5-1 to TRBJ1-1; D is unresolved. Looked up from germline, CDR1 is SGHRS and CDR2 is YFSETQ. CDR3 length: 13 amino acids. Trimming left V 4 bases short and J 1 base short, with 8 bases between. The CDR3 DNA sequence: TGCGCCAGCAGCAAGGACGAGAACACTGAAGCTTTCTTT. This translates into CASSKDENTEAFF.

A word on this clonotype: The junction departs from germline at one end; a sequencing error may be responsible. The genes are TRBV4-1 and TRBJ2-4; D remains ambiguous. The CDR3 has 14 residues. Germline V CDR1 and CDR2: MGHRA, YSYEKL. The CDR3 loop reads CASSQLEPKHIQYF. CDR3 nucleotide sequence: TGCGCCAGCAGCCAGCTGGAACCCAAACACATTCAGTACTTC.

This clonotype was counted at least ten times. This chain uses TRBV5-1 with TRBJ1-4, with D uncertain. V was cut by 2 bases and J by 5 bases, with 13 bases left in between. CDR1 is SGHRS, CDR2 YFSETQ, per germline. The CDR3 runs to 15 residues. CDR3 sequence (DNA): TGCGCCAGCAGCTTCCTCGGGCGTCTAAATGAAAAACTGTTTTTT. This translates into CASSFLGRLNEKLFF.

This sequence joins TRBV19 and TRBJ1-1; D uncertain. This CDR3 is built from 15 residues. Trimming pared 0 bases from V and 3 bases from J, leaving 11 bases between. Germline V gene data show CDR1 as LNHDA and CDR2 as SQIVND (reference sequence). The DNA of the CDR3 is TGTGCCAGTAGTATAGATGAGGGCCTGGACACTGAAGCTTTCTTT. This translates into CASSIDEGLDTEAFF. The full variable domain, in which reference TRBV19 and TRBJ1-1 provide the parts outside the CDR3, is DGGITQSPKYLFRKEGQNVTLSCEQNLNHDAMYWYRQDPGQGLRLIYYSQIVNDFQKGDIAEGYSVSREKKESFPLTVTSAQKNPTAFYLCASSIDEGLDTEAFFGQGTRLTVV.